This T cell receptor (beta chain) was profiled in a study of CD8 T cells in ankylosing spondylitis. Study-wide findings and caveats: Blood from ankylosing spondylitis patients appeared to carry a characteristic roughly 8-variant TCR beta motif. According to the report, clones linked to the disease were significantly enriched in matched synovial fluid samples taken from ankylosing spondylitis patients.

With molecular barcodes, quantitative 5'-RACE was used to make the TCR beta libraries. TCRdb recomputed calls from the 5' RACE reads with MiXCR, one row per CDR3 protein. The sample has fewer than 35,000 distinct CDR3 sequences, 12% to 15% seen once. This clonotype was seen a few times. Antigen specificity is unknown. Per the germline V gene, CDR1 is LGHNA and CDR2 is YSLEER. V lost 0 bases, J lost 1 base, and 6 bases lay in between. The CDR3 sequence is 14 residues long. The sequence was obtained from a male donor with ankylosing spondylitis or in good health (not recorded which). Material: blood. This sequence joins TRBV4-3 and TRBJ1-2; the D is unclear. The CDR3 loop is CASSQDRVNYGYTF. The CDR3 region has the DNA TGCGCCAGCAGCCAAGATCGAGTTAACTATGGCTACACCTTC.